Sequencing of this T cell receptor beta chain was carried out in a study of T cell repertoires in cytomegalovirus infection. CDR3 size: 16 residues. V trimming: 0 bases; J trimming: 3 bases; junction bases outside the gene matches: 5. Germline assignment: CDR1 MGHRA and CDR2 YSYEKL. TCRdb analysed the reads with MiXCR anew, one entry per CDR3 protein. The sample shows about 63,000 distinct CDR3 sequences, about 19% of them seen only once. Concerning this clonotype: The antigen is undetermined.

This specimen was CD8+ T cells from cultured PBMCs, taken from culture after CMV antigen stimulation. This rearrangement joins TRBV4-1 to TRBJ1-5; 7 positions agree with TRBD1. This clonotype was obtained from a human donor in good health (CMV status not recorded). Some clones in this sample may be carry-over from other donors' samples. CDR3 region: CASSQDPGGNNQPQHF. The CDR3 bases are TGCGCCAGCAGCCAAGATCCAGGGGGGAACAATCAGCCCCAGCATTTT.